One sample yielded the 12 T cell receptor beta chains listed below, sequenced in a study of shared T cell receptors in the human thymus. Clones were read by immunoSEQ multiplex PCR, and TCRdb kept only the in-frame ones, dropping some. Of around 730,000 clones listed, approximately 85% are singletons. The same specimen was also included in a second study, on human thymus T cells.

The material sequenced was thymocytes. These receptors originate from a girl under two years old with a congenital heart defect.

The CDR3 DNA sequence: TGTGCCACCAGCAGAGATGGGGACAGACCTGAAGCTTTCTTT. It yields the protein CATSRDGDRPEAFF. The chain carries TRBV15 and TRBJ1-1, with 7 positions matching TRBD1. The CDR3 consists of 14 residues. The trim removed 0 bases at V and 6 bases at J, leaving 4 bases unmatched. Germline loops: CDR1 LNHNV, CDR2 YYDKDF (reference sequence).

This clone was observed a handful of times. The chain uses TRBV5-4 and TRBJ1-2; no definite D call. The V gene's germline CDR1 is SGHNT and CDR2 YYREEE (reference sequence). The CDR3 sequence is 17 residues long. V was cut by 0 bases and J by 0 bases, with 15 bases left in between. The DNA of the CDR3 is TGTGCCAGCAGCTTGGGGTCCGGAGGGCTTTCTAACTATGGCTACACCTTC. This encodes CASSLGSGGLSNYGYTF.

This clone was detected once. The sample has other DNA sequences that encode this CDR3 too. V is TRBV6-5 and J is TRBJ1-5; D is ambiguous. CDR3 length equals 15 residues. The germline V gene has CDR1 MNHEY and CDR2 SVGAGI. V was clipped by 5 bases and J by 0 bases, with 11 bases between them. The CDR3 coding sequence is TGTGCCAGCAGTCCCCTCCGGGATAGCAATCAGCCCCAGCATTTT. It yields the protein CASSPLRDSNQPQHF.

The V call is TRBV4-1, the J call TRBJ2-3, with D tentatively TRBD2 (7 bases). Germline V gene sequence: CDR1 MGHRA, CDR2 YSYEKL. The length of the CDR3 is 16 residues. Between the trimmed V and J ends, which lost 0 bases and 2 bases, there was a span of 12 bases. This CDR3 reads CASSQDTGGPTDTQYF. In DNA form, the CDR3 reads TGCGCCAGCAGCCAAGACACGGGGGGCCCCACAGATACGCAGTATTTT.

This chain uses TRBV2 with TRBJ1-1; TRBD1 is a possible D gene (5 bases). The CDR3 totals 16 residues. CDR1 is SNHLY, CDR2 FYNNEI, per germline. V was cut by 2 bases and J by 1 base, with 14 bases left in between. CDR3 region: CASSEFSGGSNTEAFF. The CDR3 coding sequence is TGTGCCAGCAGTGAATTTTCGGGGGGATCGAACACTGAAGCTTTCTTT.

The chain carries TRBV10-2 and TRBJ2-5; 12 bases agree with TRBD2. The V segment lost 8 bases and the J segment 4 bases; nucleotides outside the gene matches: 17. The germline V gene has CDR1 WSHSY and CDR2 SAAADI. The CDR3 sequence is 18 residues long. CDR3 loop: CASGLAGPKVLKSETQYF. As DNA, the CDR3 is TGCGCCAGCGGACTAGCGGGACCTAAAGTCTTGAAATCAGAGACCCAGTACTTC.

The chain links TRBV5-3 to TRBJ1-5, with D unclear. TRBV5-3 is an open reading frame, and its role is uncertain. The CDR3 contains 13 residues. V lost 9 bases and J 7 bases, leaving 17 bases between the germline ends. The CDR3 sequence is CATRALAGQPQHF. CDR3 in DNA: TGTGCCACACGGGCCCTCGCGGGCCAGCCCCAGCATTTT.

The rearrangement uses TRBV6-1 and TRBJ2-1; D is undetermined. From germline, CDR1 is MNHNS and CDR2 SASEGT. This CDR3 contains 15 residues. V was trimmed by 5 bases and J by 1 base, leaving 12 bases between them. Here the CDR3 reads CASSRCRKSYNEQFF. Here the CDR3 DNA reads TGTGCCAGCAGTCGGTGTCGAAAATCCTACAATGAGCAGTTCTTC.

The J gene is TRBJ1-3, the V gene TRBV28; D possibly corresponds to TRBD1 (6 bases). CDR3 length: 16 residues. The germline V gene encodes CDR1 MDHEN and CDR2 SYDVKM. The V end was cut by 6 bases, the J end by 0 bases, with 15 bases between. The CDR3 spells CASSHRVSSSGNTIYF. The CDR3 bases are TGTGCCAGCAGCCACAGGGTATCGAGCTCTGGAAACACCATATATTTT. Full variable domain (rest looked up from reference TRBV28 and TRBJ1-3): DVKVTQSSRYLVKRTGEKVFLECVQDMDHENMFWYRQDPGLGLRLIYFSYDVKMKEKGDIPEGYSVSREKKERFSLILESASTNQTSMYLCASSHRVSSSGNTIYFGEGSWLTVV.

This clone occurred a few times. V and J are TRBV6-5 and TRBJ1-4, with 8 bases identical to TRBD1. This CDR3 has 16 residues. Per germline, CDR1 MNHEY and CDR2 SVGAGI. J gave up 4 bases and V 4 bases, and 8 bases lay outside the gene matches. CDR3 in amino acids: CASSSIGDRSNEKLFF. The CDR3 DNA is TGTGCCAGCAGTTCCATAGGGGACAGGAGTAATGAAAAACTGTTTTTT.

The V and J genes are TRBV7-6 and TRBJ2-7; TRBD1 matches 7 bases. The V gene end was trimmed by 5 bases and the J gene end by 4 bases; junction bases not matched to a gene: 8. The CDR3 extends over 14 amino acids. Germline CDR1 SGHVS, CDR2 FNYEAQ. The CDR3 region is CASSPRQGDYEQYF. The CDR3 DNA reads TGTGCCAGCAGCCCTCGACAGGGAGATTACGAGCAGTACTTC.

The chain uses TRBV4-2 and TRBJ1-4, with D possibly TRBD1 on 5 matching bases. The CDR3 covers 16 residues. Trimming pared 0 bases from V and 4 bases from J, leaving 12 bases between. Germline assignment: CDR1 LGHNA and CDR2 YNFKEQ. In nucleotides, the CDR3 is TGTGCCAGCAGCCAAGATAGGGGCAAAAGTAATGAAAAACTGTTTTTT. Residues: CASSQDRGKSNEKLFF.